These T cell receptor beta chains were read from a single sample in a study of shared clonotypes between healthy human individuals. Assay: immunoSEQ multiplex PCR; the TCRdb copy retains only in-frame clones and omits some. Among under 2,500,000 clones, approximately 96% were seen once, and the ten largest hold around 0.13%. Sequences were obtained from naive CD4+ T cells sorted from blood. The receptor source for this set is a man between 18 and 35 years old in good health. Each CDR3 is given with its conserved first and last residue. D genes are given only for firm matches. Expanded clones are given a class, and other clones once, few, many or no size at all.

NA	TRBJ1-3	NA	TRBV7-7	TGTGCTAGCAGCCCGAGCTCTGGAAACACCATATATTTT	CASSPSSGNTIYF
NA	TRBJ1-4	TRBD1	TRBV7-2	TGTGCCAGCAGCCCTGGACAGGCGGATAATGAAAAACTGTTTTTT	CASSPGQADNEKLFF
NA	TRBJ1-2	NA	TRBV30	TGTGCCTGGGAGGGGCGCGATTCCTATGGCTACACCTTC	CAWEGRDSYGYTF
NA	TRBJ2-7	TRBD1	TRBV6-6	TGTGCCAGCAGGGCCGACAGGGGGCCGAACTACGAGCAGTACTTC	CASRADRGPNYEQYF
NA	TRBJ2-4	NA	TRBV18	TGTGCCAGCTCAACCTTGGACTTTTTAGCCAAAAACATTCAGTACTTC	CASSTLDFLAKNIQYF
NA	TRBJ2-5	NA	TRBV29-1	TGCAGCGCTGACTCGGACAGACGAGAGACCCAGTACTTC	CSADSDRRETQYF
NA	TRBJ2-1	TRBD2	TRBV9	TGTGCCAGCAGCGGGGGAGCGGGGTCCAATGAGCAGTTCTTC	CASSGGAGSNEQFF
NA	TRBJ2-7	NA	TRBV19	TGTGCCAGTAGTATTCAAGGTGGGGAGACCTACGAGCAGTACTTC	CASSIQGGETYEQYF
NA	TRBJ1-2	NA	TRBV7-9	TGTGCCAGCAGCTTAGGCCTTAACTATGGCTACACCTTC	CASSLGLNYGYTF
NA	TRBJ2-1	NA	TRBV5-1	TGCGCCAGCAGCTTGGGTAGACACAATGAGCAGTTCTTC	CASSLGRHNEQFF
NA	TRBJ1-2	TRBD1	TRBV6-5	TGTGCCAGCAGTTACTCAGGGACAGGAAACTATGGCTACACCTTC	CASSYSGTGNYGYTF
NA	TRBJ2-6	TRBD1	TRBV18	TGTGCCAGCTCACCCTCTGACAGGGGTAGTGGGGCCAACGTCCTGACTTTC	CASSPSDRGSGANVLTF
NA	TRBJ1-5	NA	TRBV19	TGTGCCAGTAGAAGTATGGGTACAGCCTGGGGTAGCAATCAGCCCCAGCATTTT	CASRSMGTAWGSNQPQHF
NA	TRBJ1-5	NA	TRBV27	TGTGCCAGCAGTTCGGACGGTAGAAATCAGCCCCAGCATTTT	CASSSDGRNQPQHF
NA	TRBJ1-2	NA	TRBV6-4	TGTGCCAGCAGTAACAGCTATGGCTACACCTTC	CASSNSYGYTF
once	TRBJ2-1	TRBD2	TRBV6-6	TGTGCCAGCAGTTTGCGCGGGAGCTCCTACAATGAGCAGTTCTTC	CASSLRGSSYNEQFF
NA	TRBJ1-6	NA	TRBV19	TGTGCCAGTAGTACGACACGGAATAATTCACCCCTCCACTTT	CASSTTRNNSPLHF
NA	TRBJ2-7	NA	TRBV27	TGTGCCAGCAGTTTATCCCTGGGATACGAGCAGTACTTC	CASSLSLGYEQYF
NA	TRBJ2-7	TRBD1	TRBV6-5	TGTGCCAGTAAACGGGACAGAGCCTTCTACGAGCAGTACTTC	CASKRDRAFYEQYF
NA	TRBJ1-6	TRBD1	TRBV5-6	TGTGCCAGCAGCTTGGCCTTGACAGGGAATAATTCACCCCTCCACTTT	CASSLALTGNNSPLHF
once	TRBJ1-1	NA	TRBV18	TGTGCCAGCTCACCCAACGGGGGATCCAACACTGAAGCTTTCTTT	CASSPNGGSNTEAFF
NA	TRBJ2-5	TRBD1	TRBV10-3	TGTGCCATCAGAAAAGACAGGGGTGGGGAGACCCAGTACTTC	CAIRKDRGGETQYF
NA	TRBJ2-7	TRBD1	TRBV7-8	TGTGCCAGCAGCTCCGGGACAGGGCGCTACGAGCAGTACTTC	CASSSGTGRYEQYF
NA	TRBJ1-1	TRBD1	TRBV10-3	TGTGCCATCAGTACGACAGGGACTAACACTGAAGCTTTCTTT	CAISTTGTNTEAFF
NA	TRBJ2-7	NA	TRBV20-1	TGCAGTGCTAGGGGATACGAGCAGTACTTC	CSARGYEQYF
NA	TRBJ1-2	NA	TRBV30	TGTGCCTGGAGTGTGGGGAATAAAGGCTATGGCTACACCTTC	CAWSVGNKGYGYTF
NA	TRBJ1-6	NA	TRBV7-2	TGTGCCAGCTCCCGGGGCTATAATTCACCCCTCCACTTT	CASSRGYNSPLHF
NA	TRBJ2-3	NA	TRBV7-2	TGTGCCAGCAGATTAGAGATCGGGGTCACAGATACGCAGTATTTT	CASRLEIGVTDTQYF
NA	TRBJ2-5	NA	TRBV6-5	TGTGCCAGCAGTCCTGGCCGGGGGACCCAGTACTTC	CASSPGRGTQYF
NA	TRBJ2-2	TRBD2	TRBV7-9	TGTGCCAGCAGCTTAGAGACTAGCGGGGGGGAGCTGTTTTTT	CASSLETSGGELFF
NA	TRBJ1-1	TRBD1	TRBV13	TGTGCCAGCCGTTGGACAGGGGGTGAAGCTTTCTTT	CASRWTGGEAFF
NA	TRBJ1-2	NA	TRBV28	TGTGCCAGCACCGACAGTACTAACTATGGCTACACCTTC	CASTDSTNYGYTF
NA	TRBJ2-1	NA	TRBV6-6	TGTGCCAGCAGTCTTTTTAGATACAATGAGCAGTTCTTC	CASSLFRYNEQFF
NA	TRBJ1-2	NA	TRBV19	TGTGCCAGTAGTGTTTCCGGGACAAAAAGCTATGGCTACACCTTC	CASSVSGTKSYGYTF
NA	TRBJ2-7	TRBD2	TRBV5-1	TGCGCCAGCAGCTCCCCGGGACTAGCGGGAGTCGAGCAGTACTTC	CASSSPGLAGVEQYF
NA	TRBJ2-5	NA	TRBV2	TGTGCCAGCAGCGCCGACAGGTGGCAAGAGACCCAGTACTTC	CASSADRWQETQYF
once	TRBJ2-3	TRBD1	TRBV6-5	TGTGCCAGCAGTTTGGACAGGGTGGGGAACACAGATACGCAGTATTTT	CASSLDRVGNTDTQYF
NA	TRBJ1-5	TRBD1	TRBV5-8	TGTGCCAGCAGCTGGACCGGGACAGGGGGCAGAAAGCCCCAGCATTTT	CASSWTGTGGRKPQHF
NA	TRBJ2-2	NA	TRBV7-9	TGTGCCAGCAGCTACATTTCTAACACCGGGGAGCTGTTTTTT	CASSYISNTGELFF
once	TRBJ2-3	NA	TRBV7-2	TGTGCCAGCAGCTTAAGGCGGGGAGGAGCAGATACGCAGTATTTT	CASSLRRGGADTQYF
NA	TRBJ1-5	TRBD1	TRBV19	TGTGCCAGTAGTATAGGCCTACAGGGGACCCTTAGCAATCAGCCCCAGCATTTT	CASSIGLQGTLSNQPQHF
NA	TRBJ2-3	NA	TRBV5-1	TGCGCCAGCACAACAGCGAGCACAGATACGCAGTATTTT	CASTTASTDTQYF
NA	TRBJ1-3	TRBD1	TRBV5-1	TGCGCCAGCAGCTGGAGGCCGGGACAGGGAACTACTGGAAACACCATATATTTT	CASSWRPGQGTTGNTIYF
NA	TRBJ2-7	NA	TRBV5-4	TGTGCCAGCAGCTCCCGCCGGAGCTCCTACGAGCAGTACTTC	CASSSRRSSYEQYF
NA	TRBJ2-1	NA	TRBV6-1	TGTGCCAGCAGTGAAGACGACAGGAGTTCCTACAATGAGCAGTTCTTC	CASSEDDRSSYNEQFF
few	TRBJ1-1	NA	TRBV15	TGTGCCACCAGCAGAGCTCCGGAGAGCAGTGCTTTCTTT	CATSRAPESSAFF
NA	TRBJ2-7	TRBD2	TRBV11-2	TGTGCCAGCAGCTGGGGGGGACTAGCGGACCACTCCTACGAGCAGTACTTC	CASSWGGLADHSYEQYF
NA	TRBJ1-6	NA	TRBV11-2	TGTGCCAGCAGCTTAGTCAAGAGCTCCTATAATTCACCCCTCCACTTT	CASSLVKSSYNSPLHF
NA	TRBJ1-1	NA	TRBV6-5	TGTGCCAGCAGTTACACTGCCTTCACTGAAGCTTTCTTT	CASSYTAFTEAFF
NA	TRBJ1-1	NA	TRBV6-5	TGTGCCAGCAGTTACTCGATGCGCACTGAAGCTTTCTTT	CASSYSMRTEAFF
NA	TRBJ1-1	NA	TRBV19	TGTGCCAGTAGGCGACAGACAATGAACACTGAAGCTTTCTTT	CASRRQTMNTEAFF
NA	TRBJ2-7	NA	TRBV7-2	TGTGCCAGCAGCTTAGAACCCGGGCCCGAGCAGTACTTC	CASSLEPGPEQYF